The present entry profiles one T cell receptor beta chain with its context. The antigen it recognizes is unknown. No base qualities exist here, and no much larger clone lies one base off it. Whole blood was collected in K2EDTA tubes by collaborating institutions according to the institutions' own protocols. For TCRbeta analysis, collaborators shipped samples in one of three forms: frozen whole blood, isolated PBMCs, or DNA extracted from either of those sample types. The CDR3 has 17 amino acids, counting the end cysteine and phenylalanine. Only CDR3 DNA remains: 51 bases, in frame from the first base. CDR1 and CDR2 are drawn from the germline V gene: SGDLS, YYNGEE. V is shortened by 0 bases, J by 0 bases, and the region joining them spans 13 bases. This sample is part of a study of blood T cell repertoires in COVID-19 (dated by TCRdb to about 2020). Study-wide context: The collaborator samples originated in the United States, Italy and Spain and spanned the acute and convalescent phases of COVID-19. The prospective study material was composed of cDNA or gDNA derived from T cells, B-cell-depleted T cells, or PBMCs. The dataset comprised deeply sampled blood TCRbeta repertoires from subjects exposed to, actively infected with, or recovered from COVID-19. The repertoires were released in a freely available public database intended as a resource for research on the immune response to SARS-CoV-2. Samples came from the ongoing ImmuneRACE study (first 160 participants) plus 1,254 subjects from 6 global collaborators. The sample metadata nearly always contained a de-identified subject ID, COVID-19 status, age in years and sex. Where available, HLA class I and class II types were taken from metadata supplied by the sample provider and were not determined by assay-based typing.

Here is what the overall study found, with its caveats: The quantity of clinical and demographic metadata differed by source and by participant and was supplied without curation.

TCRbeta CDR3 regions were amplified from genomic DNA by means of the immunoSEQ Assay, a bias-controlled multiplex PCR. The paper's processing steps were these. The number of nucleated cells in each sample was estimated from the amplification of reference gene primers within the assay. To quantify the absolute abundance of each unique TCRbeta CDR3 rearrangement, sequence reads were collapsed and filtered. For each sample, productive Simpson clonality was calculated by taking the square root of Simpson's diversity index across productive rearrangements. TCRdb limited this immuneACCESS table to in-frame rearrangements with V and J called. A share of clones is missing; checked studies link under half to unresolved V genes, and the rest is unexplained. For V, J and clone size, that table is used; D and trimming come from the DNA. The sample contains some 180,000 clones, about 85% of them found a single time. The ten top clones hold under 9.5% of the sample.

Recombination connected TRBV9 to TRBJ2-1; no D gene call is confident. Sequencing was performed on peripheral blood. This clonotype was obtained from an older woman with acute or convalescent COVID-19. The DNA sequence is given as TGTGCCAGCAGCGTAGATCGCGGTTCTAGCTCCTACAATGAGCAGTTCTTC. Its translation is CASSVDRGSSSYNEQFF.